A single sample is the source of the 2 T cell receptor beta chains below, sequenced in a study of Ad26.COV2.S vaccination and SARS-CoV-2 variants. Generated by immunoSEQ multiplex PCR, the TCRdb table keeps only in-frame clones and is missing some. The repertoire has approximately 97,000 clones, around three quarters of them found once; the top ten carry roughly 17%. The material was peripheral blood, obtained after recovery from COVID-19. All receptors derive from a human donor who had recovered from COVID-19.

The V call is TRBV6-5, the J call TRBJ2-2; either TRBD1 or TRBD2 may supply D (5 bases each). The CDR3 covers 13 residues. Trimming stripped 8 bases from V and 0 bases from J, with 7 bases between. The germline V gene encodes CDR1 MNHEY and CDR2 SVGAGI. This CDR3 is CASEGTNTGELFF. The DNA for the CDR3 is TGTGCCAGCGAGGGGACGAACACCGGGGAGCTGTTTTTT.

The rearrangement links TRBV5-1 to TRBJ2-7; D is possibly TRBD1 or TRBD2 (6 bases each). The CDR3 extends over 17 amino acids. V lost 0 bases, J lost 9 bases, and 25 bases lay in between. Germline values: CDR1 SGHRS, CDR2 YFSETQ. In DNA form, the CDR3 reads TGCGCCAGCAGCTTGGAAGGTACCGGGGGCCCCTCTTCACGGCAGTACTTC. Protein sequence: CASSLEGTGGPSSRQYF.